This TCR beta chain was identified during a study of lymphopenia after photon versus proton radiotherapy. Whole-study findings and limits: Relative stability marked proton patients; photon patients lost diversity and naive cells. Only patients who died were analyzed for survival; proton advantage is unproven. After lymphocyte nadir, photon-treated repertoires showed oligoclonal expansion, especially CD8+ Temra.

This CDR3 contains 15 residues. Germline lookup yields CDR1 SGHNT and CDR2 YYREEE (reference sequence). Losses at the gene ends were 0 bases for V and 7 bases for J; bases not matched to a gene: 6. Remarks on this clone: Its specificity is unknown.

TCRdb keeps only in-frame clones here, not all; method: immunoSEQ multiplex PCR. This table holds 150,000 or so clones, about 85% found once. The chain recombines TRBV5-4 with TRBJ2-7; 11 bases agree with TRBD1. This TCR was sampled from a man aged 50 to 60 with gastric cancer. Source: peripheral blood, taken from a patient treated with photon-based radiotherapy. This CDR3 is CASSLGGQGAEEQYF. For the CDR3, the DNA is TGTGCCAGCAGCTTGGGAGGACAGGGGGCGGAAGAGCAGTACTTC. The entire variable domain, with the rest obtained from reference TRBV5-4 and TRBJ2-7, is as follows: ETGVTQSPTHLIKTRGQQVTLRCSSQSGHNTVSWYQQALGQGPQFIFQYYREEENGRGNFPPRFSGLQFPNYSSELNVNALELDDSALYLCASSLGGQGAEEQYFGPGTRLTVT.